This record covers a single TCR beta chain. Data came from immunoSEQ multiplex PCR; TCRdb stores just in-frame clones and leaves some out. The profile covers tens of thousands of clones, with roughly 98% appearing a single time and over 0.15% taken by the ten largest. This specimen belongs to a study of technical replicates of blood from several donors. The V segment lost 7 bases and the J segment 3 bases; nucleotides outside the gene matches: 6. Germline CDR1 is LNHDA and CDR2 is SQIVND (reference sequence). The length of the CDR3 is 15 residues. Sequencing was performed on T cells isolated from PBMCs. The receptor comes from a human donor in good health. The genes are TRBV19 and TRBJ1-5; 10 nucleotides line up with TRBD1. CDR3 in DNA: TGTGCCAGTACCTCCGGGACAGGGGCCAATCAGCCCCAGCATTTT. Translating it yields CASTSGTGANQPQHF.